Listed below are T cell receptor beta chains from one sample, sequenced in a study of T cells in Graves' hyperthyroidism and ophthalmopathy. One entry per CDR3 protein, called by TCRdb with MiXCR from the multiplex PCR reads. The table has around 100,000 distinct CDR3 sequences, over 45% seen once; the top ten hold under 30%. Sequenced sample: blood. Receptors originate from a man in his forties or fifties with Graves' hyperthyroidism. Each CDR3 is given with its conserved first and last residue. A D gene is named only where the DNA matches it firmly. For some rows the clone size is stated as once, few or many, or as a class when expanded; others skip it.

clone_size	v_call	j_call	d_call	cdr3_length	cdr3_nt	cdr3_aa
many	TRBV11-2	TRBJ1-1	TRBD1	14	TGTGCCAGTTCATTACGACAGGGGAACACTGAAGCTTTCTTT	CASSLRQGNTEAFF
.	TRBV7-2	TRBJ2-7	TRBD1	15	TGTGCCAGCAGCTCACTCGGACAGGGAGCCTACGAGCAGTACTTC	CASSSLGQGAYEQYF
.	TRBV12-3/TRBV12-4	TRBJ2-4	.	14	TGTGCCAGCAGTTTTCGAGGGGGAGGGAACATTCAGTACTTC	CASSFRGGGNIQYF
many	TRBV6-5	TRBJ1-5	TRBD1	13	TGTGCCAGCAGCCACAGGGGGCATCAGCCCCAGCATTTT	CASSHRGHQPQHF
.	TRBV7-2	TRBJ2-1	TRBD1	13	TGTGCCAGCAGACGACAGGGCTACAATGAGCAGTTCTTC	CASRRQGYNEQFF
.	TRBV20-1	TRBJ2-5	TRBD2	13	TGCAGTGCTAGAACCGGGGGAGGGGAGACCCAGTACTTC	CSARTGGGETQYF
many	TRBV6-4	TRBJ2-7	.	13	TGTGCCAGCAGTGATTGGCCGTGCTACGAGCAGTACTTC	CASSDWPCYEQYF
.	TRBV7-9	TRBJ2-2	.	11	TGTGCCAGCAGCCCTACCGGGGAGCTGTTTTTT	CASSPTGELFF
once	TRBV5-4	TRBJ2-5	TRBD1	17	TGTGCCAGCAGCCCATCTGGGGACAGGGGTAGCCGAGAGACCCAGTACTTC	CASSPSGDRGSRETQYF
.	TRBV7-2	TRBJ1-2	.	15	TGTGCCAGCAGCCCCGAGGGGCCACCTAACTATGGCTACACCTTC	CASSPEGPPNYGYTF
many	TRBV14	TRBJ2-5	TRBD2	16	TGTGCCAGCAGCCACCAAGCGGGAGAAGATAGAGAGACCCAGTACTTC	CASSHQAGEDRETQYF
once	TRBV19	TRBJ1-2	.	15	TGTGCCAGTAGTATAGGCACAGGGACTAACTATGGCTACACCTTC	CASSIGTGTNYGYTF
.	TRBV10-3	TRBJ2-7	.	13	TGTGCCAGCAGTTTTGGTAGCAGCTGCGAGCAGTACTTC	CASSFGSSCEQYF
.	TRBV24-1	TRBJ2-5	.	16	TGTGCCACCAGTGATCGAGGGAGGATTGGGTCCGAGACCCAGTACTTC	CATSDRGRIGSETQYF
many	TRBV19	TRBJ1-6	TRBD1	15	TGTGCCAGTAGTGCGGGACAGATTAGGGGATCACCCCTCCACTTT	CASSAGQIRGSPLHF
.	TRBV6-6	TRBJ2-7	.	11	TGTGCCAGCACATACGGACCCGAGCAGTACTTC	CASTYGPEQYF
few	TRBV25-1	TRBJ1-2	.	14	TGTGCCAGCTCACCACGGGGGGATCTGGACGGCTACACCTTC	CASSPRGDLDGYTF
once	TRBV5-5	TRBJ2-7	TRBD1	9	TGTGCCAACACGGACAGGAGAGTCTTC	CANTDRRVF
many	TRBV7-8	TRBJ1-5	.	12	TGTGCCAGCAGCTTAGAAGATCAGCCCCAGCATTTT	CASSLEDQPQHF
many	TRBV24-1	TRBJ2-2	.	15	TGTGCCACCAGTAAGGCCGGGAAGAACACCGGGGAGCTGTTTTTT	CATSKAGKNTGELFF
many	TRBV12-3/TRBV12-4	TRBJ1-6	.	11	TGTGCCAGCAGTCGCAATTCACCCCTCCACTTT	CASSRNSPLHF
many	TRBV6-5	TRBJ2-3	TRBD2	14	TGTGCCAGCACTAGCGGGGGAAGCACAGATACGCAGTATTTT	CASTSGGSTDTQYF
many	TRBV9	TRBJ2-2	.	15	TGTGCCAGCAGCTGGCAGGGGGGTAACACCGGGGAGCTGTTTTTT	CASSWQGGNTGELFF
.	TRBV20-1	TRBJ1-5	.	13	TGCAGTGCTAGCCTGGGAGACTTTAGGGATCAGCATTTT	CSASLGDFRDQHF
.	TRBV7-3	TRBJ2-5	TRBD2	14	TGTGCCAGCAGCCACGGGGGGAACAATGAGACCCAGTACTTC	CASSHGGNNETQYF
many	TRBV19	TRBJ1-3	TRBD1	14	TGTGCCAGCGGACAGGGGAACTCTGGAAACACCATATATTTT	CASGQGNSGNTIYF
many	TRBV20-1	TRBJ1-1	.	13	TGCAGTGCCCACTTCGGGGGAATCACTGAAGCTTTCTTT	CSAHFGGITEAFF
.	TRBV9	TRBJ1-5	TRBD1	17	TGTGCCAGCAGCGGCGACAGGGGAGGGACGGCTTCAATGACCCAGCATTTT	CASSGDRGGTASMTQHF
few	TRBV18	TRBJ2-5	.	12	TGTGCCAGCTCACCAGCGAGAGAGACCCAGTACTTC	CASSPARETQYF
.	TRBV29-1	TRBJ2-7	.	12	TGCAGCGTGTCTAGGGGTACCCACGAGCAGTACTTC	CSVSRGTHEQYF
.	TRBV12-3/TRBV12-4	TRBJ2-2	.	13	TGTGCCAGCAGAGTTGTGAACACCGGGGAGCTGTTTTTT	CASRVVNTGELFF
.	TRBV9	TRBJ2-7	TRBD2	14	TGTGCCAGCAGCACGGGACTAGCGGGAGACGAGCAGTACTTC	CASSTGLAGDEQYF
many	TRBV5-6	TRBJ1-4	TRBD1	15	TGTGCCAGCAGCTTTGGAGGGGGCGGAGATGAAAAACTGTTTTTT	CASSFGGGGDEKLFF
.	TRBV24-1	TRBJ2-2	.	15	TGTGCCACCAGTGATCAGCCGATCTTGACCGGGGAGCTGTTTTTT	CATSDQPILTGELFF
.	TRBV5-1	TRBJ1-1	.	14	TGCGCCAGCAGCTTGGGGGTGCTGAACACTGAAGCTTTCTTT	CASSLGVLNTEAFF
.	TRBV28	TRBJ2-1	.	15	TGTGCCGCACGAGGGGCTAAAAAGGGGTACAATGAGCAGTTCTTC	CAARGAKKGYNEQFF
few	TRBV6-2/TRBV6-3	TRBJ1-6	.	15	TGTGCCAGCAGTTACCGAGACCAGAAGAATCCACCCCTCCACTTT	CASSYRDQKNPPLHF
once	TRBV29-1	TRBJ1-1	TRBD1	16	TGCCAGCAGCCAAGGGACAGGGTGCGTGCGAACACTGAAGCTTTCTTT	CQQPRDRVRANTEAFF
once	TRBV5-1	TRBJ2-1	.	14	TGCGCCAGCAGCTTGGAGAGCTCCTACGATGAACAGTTCTTC	CASSLESSYDEQFF
.	TRBV7-7	TRBJ2-1	TRBD2	16	TGTGCTAGCAGCCTTCGGGGACTAGCGGGAGTCAATGAGCAGTTCTTC	CASSLRGLAGVNEQFF
.	TRBV29-1	TRBJ2-1	.	13	TGCAGCGCTACGGGACGGACATACAATGAGCAGTTCTTC	CSATGRTYNEQFF